The text below deals with one T cell receptor beta chain. The target antigen is unknown. This sample was taken from a study of a mutant IDH1 vaccine in newly diagnosed glioma. Study at large: With temozolomide cycles, or 4-6 weeks after radiotherapy alone, vaccination was started. V12 occurred at week 35 and V13 at week 47.

Time point: week 35, safety follow-up. With topical imiquimod, each dose of the vaccine consisted of 300 ug of mutant IDH1 20-mer peptide. The protocol was immunoSEQ multiplex PCR, while the TCRdb copy is restricted to in-frame clones and leaves out a portion. The sample carries 50,000 to 70,000 clones, less than 90% recorded once. This material consisted of PBMCs, taken from a glioma patient whose treatment included an IDH1 peptide vaccine. The source is a man younger than 45 with glioma.

DNA of the CDR3: TGTGCCAGCAGCGCCCCGGACAGGGCTAACTATGGCTACACCTTC. It encodes CASSAPDRANYGYTF. The rearrangement uses TRBV6-5 and TRBJ1-2; 8 nucleotides align to TRBD1. V lost 6 bases and J lost 0; bases outside the gene matches: 6. CDR3 length equals 15 residues. In germline, CDR1 is MNHEY, CDR2 SVGAGI.